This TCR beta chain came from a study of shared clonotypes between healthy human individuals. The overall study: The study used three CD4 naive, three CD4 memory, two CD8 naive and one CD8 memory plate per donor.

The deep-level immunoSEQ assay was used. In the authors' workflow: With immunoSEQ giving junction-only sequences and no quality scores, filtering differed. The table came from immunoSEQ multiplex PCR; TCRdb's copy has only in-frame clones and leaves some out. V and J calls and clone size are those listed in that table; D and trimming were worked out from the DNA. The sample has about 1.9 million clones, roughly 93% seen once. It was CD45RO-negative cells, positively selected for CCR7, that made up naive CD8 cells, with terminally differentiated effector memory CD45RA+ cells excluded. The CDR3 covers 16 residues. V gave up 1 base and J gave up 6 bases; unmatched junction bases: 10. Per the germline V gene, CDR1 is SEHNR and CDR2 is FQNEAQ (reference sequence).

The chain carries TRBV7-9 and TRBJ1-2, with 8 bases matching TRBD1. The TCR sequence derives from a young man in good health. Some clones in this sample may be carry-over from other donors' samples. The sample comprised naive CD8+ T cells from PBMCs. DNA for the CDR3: TGTGCCAGCAGCTTAGTGGACAGGGAGTCACTCGATGGCTACACCTTC. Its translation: CASSLVDRESLDGYTF.